These 9 T cell receptor beta chains originate from one sample sequenced in a study of a mutant IDH1 vaccine in newly diagnosed glioma (dated by TCRdb to 2020 to 2023). Receptors were amplified or captured by the immunoSEQ multiplex PCR assay. What TCRdb holds here is the immuneACCESS table cut down to in-frame rearrangements. Part of the clones is not present; checked against another copy, under half of the missing clones reflect an unresolved V gene, and the others are unexplained. The sample profile shows under 45,000 clones; around 82% of them were found once. Jointly, the top ten make up about 19% of the sample. These TCRs' antigens remain unknown. The label giving this sample's time point can be read as: week 47, end of study. Each vaccine dose, consisting of 300 ug of a 20-mer mutant IDH1 peptide in Montanide, was administered subcutaneously with topical imiquimod. Sequences were derived from PBMCs, sampled from a glioma patient whose treatment included an IDH1 peptide vaccine. These receptors all stem from a man between 18 and 29 years old with glioma. Some clones in this sample may be carry-over from other donors' samples.

The chain couples TRBV29-1 to TRBJ2-1, with unresolved D. Per germline, CDR1 SQVTM and CDR2 ANQGSEA. The CDR3 loop spans 14 amino acids. The V end was cut by 3 bases, the J end by 8 bases, with 17 bases between. DNA for the CDR3: TGCAGCGTTGAGGTCCTTGGGCATCTCGATGAGCAGTTCTTC. It codes for CSVEVLGHLDEQFF.

This rearrangement joins TRBV19 to TRBJ1-1; D gene unclear. This CDR3 contains 14 residues. The germline V and J ends were trimmed by 0 bases and 5 bases, with 10 bases remaining between them. Germline values: CDR1 LNHDA, CDR2 SQIVND (reference sequence). CDR3 in DNA: TGTGCCAGTAGTATAGATCGGCGGGGAACTGAAGCTTTCTTT. Translated: CASSIDRRGTEAFF.

This clone was recorded a few times. The chain uses TRBV5-7 and TRBJ1-3; D remains unclear. TRBV5-7 is an ORF, with its function uncertain. The CDR3 totals 15 residues. V lost 3 bases to trimming and J lost 1 base, with 11 bases between them. DNA of the CDR3: TGTGCCAGCAGCTACTACCCGAGATCTGGAAACACCATATATTTT. Its protein product is CASSYYPRSGNTIYF.

This clone appeared once. The chain combines TRBV7-9 with TRBJ2-1; 11 bases are shared with TRBD1. Germline V gene data show CDR1 as SEHNR and CDR2 as FQNEAQ (reference sequence). This CDR3 has 17 residues. Trimming removed 5 bases from V and 7 bases from J; junction bases left unmatched: 13. CDR3 amino acids: CASSPSMGGTGGNEQFF. As DNA, the CDR3 is TGTGCCAGCAGCCCCAGCATGGGAGGGACAGGGGGAAATGAGCAGTTCTTC.

The chain recombines TRBV5-1 with TRBJ2-1; 10 bases agree with TRBD2. This CDR3 spans 16 amino acids. The germline V gene has CDR1 SGHRS and CDR2 YFSETQ. The V and J ends lost 6 bases and 5 bases, in that order; junction bases with no gene match: 11. The CDR3 loop reads CASIPSGGARHNEQFF. The DNA of the CDR3 is TGCGCCAGCATTCCTAGCGGGGGAGCCAGGCACAATGAGCAGTTCTTC.

The chain is built from TRBV11-2 and TRBJ1-5; unclear D gene. V lost 2 bases and J lost 9, with 11 bases in between. Germline CDR1 SGHAT, CDR2 FQNNGV. CDR3 size: 13 residues. CDR3: CASSLTGVSPQHF. CDR3 in DNA: TGTGCCAGCAGCTTAACTGGCGTTTCGCCCCAGCATTTT.

The genes are TRBV7-2 and TRBJ2-2, with TRBD1 matching 11 bases. V lost 1 base to trimming and J lost 8 bases; unmatched junction nucleotides: 6. The CDR3 has 16 residues. Germline V gene lookup returns CDR1 SGHTA and CDR2 FQGNSA. CDR3 loop: CASSLGGQGVWGELFF. In DNA, the CDR3 is TGTGCCAGCAGCTTAGGGGGACAGGGGGTATGGGGGGAGCTGTTTTTT.

The V gene is TRBV6-5, the J gene TRBJ2-5; a weak D match, TRBD1 (5 bases). In germline, CDR1 is MNHEY, CDR2 SVGAGI. The CDR3 is 16 amino acids. V lost 0 bases and J lost 2, with 13 bases in between. CDR3 amino acids: CASSYSWGQPQETQYF. Written as DNA, the CDR3 is TGTGCCAGCAGTTACTCGTGGGGCCAACCTCAAGAGACCCAGTACTTC.

The rearrangement links TRBV5-1 to TRBJ2-3, with 8 bases aligning to TRBD2. Germline V gene data show CDR1 as SGHRS and CDR2 as YFSETQ. Losses at the gene ends were 5 bases for V and 2 bases for J; bases not matched to a gene: 4. The CDR3 sequence is 14 residues long. Written as DNA, the CDR3 is TGCGCCAGCAGTCTTAGCGGGGTCACAGATACGCAGTATTTT. Its protein product is CASSLSGVTDTQYF.